Given below is one T cell receptor (beta chain) in context. No antigen is known for it. This sample stems from a study of monozygotic twins with inflammatory bowel disease. Study findings and constraints: Healthy co-twins had higher TCRbeta inverse Simpson diversity than their IBD twins. Distinguishing T cell subtypes was not possible. The sharing of clonotypes with others was lower in IBD patients than in healthy twins, especially with disease activity.

The CDR3 spans 14 residues. Looked up from germline, CDR1 is LGHDT and CDR2 is YNNKEL (reference sequence). For each CDR3 protein, TCRdb gives one entry from its re-call of the 5' RACE reads, without DNA. Its table records 150,000 to 200,000 distinct CDR3 sequences. This chain connects TRBV3-1 to TRBJ2-3. The origin of this receptor is a human donor with ulcerative colitis or Crohn's disease, or a healthy co-twin of an affected twin (not recorded which). The specimen was blood. CDR3: CASSQETYTDTQYF.